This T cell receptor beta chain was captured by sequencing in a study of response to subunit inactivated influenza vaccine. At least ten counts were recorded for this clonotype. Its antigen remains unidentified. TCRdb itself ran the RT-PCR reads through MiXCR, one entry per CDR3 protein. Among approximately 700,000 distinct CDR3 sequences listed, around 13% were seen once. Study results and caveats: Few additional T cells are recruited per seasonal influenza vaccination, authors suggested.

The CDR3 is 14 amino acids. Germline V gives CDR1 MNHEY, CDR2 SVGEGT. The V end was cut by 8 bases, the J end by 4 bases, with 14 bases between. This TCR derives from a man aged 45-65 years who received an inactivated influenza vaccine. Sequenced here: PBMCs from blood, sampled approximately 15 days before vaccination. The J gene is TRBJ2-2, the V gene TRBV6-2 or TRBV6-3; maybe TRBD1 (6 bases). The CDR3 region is CASGFGTLTGELFF. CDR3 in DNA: TGTGCCAGCGGGTTCGGGACACTCACCGGGGAGCTGTTTTTT.